The next 22 T cell receptor beta chains were all read from a single sample in a study of blood T cell dynamics during melanoma immunotherapy. Only in-frame clones appear in the TCRdb table, and some are missing; sequencing was by immunoSEQ multiplex PCR. The sample holds just under 6,000 clones; about four fifths are singletons and the top ten take around 35%. This sample's time point: week 3, after first cycle of checkpoint inhibitor. The source was blood, collected from a patient treated with checkpoint blockade. The receptor source for this set is a human donor with melanoma.

This clone was seen just once. The genes are TRBV7-6 and TRBJ2-7; a possible D gene is TRBD2 (6 bases). This CDR3 comprises 16 residues. V dropped 0 bases and J dropped 5 bases, with 17 bases sitting between them. Germline CDR1 reads SGHVS; CDR2 reads FNYEAQ. CDR3 sequence: CASSLAPPTSPNEQYF. In DNA form, the CDR3 reads TGTGCCAGCAGCTTAGCCCCCCCGACTAGTCCCAACGAGCAGTACTTC.

The chain recombines TRBV14 with TRBJ2-2; 9 nucleotides match TRBD1. V dropped 4 bases and J dropped 0; count of bases not matched to a gene: 3. Looked up from germline, CDR1 is SGHDN and CDR2 is FVKESK. The CDR3 totals 16 residues. The chain's CDR3 is CASSRRTGANTGELFF. For the CDR3, the DNA is TGTGCCAGCAGCCGCCGGACAGGGGCGAACACCGGGGAGCTGTTTTTT.

V and J are TRBV30 and TRBJ2-5, with D unresolved. This CDR3 contains 13 residues. The V gene lost 5 bases and the J gene lost 5 bases, with 15 bases spanning the gap. From germline, CDR1 is GTSNPN and CDR2 SVGIG (reference sequence). Written as DNA, the CDR3 is TGTGCCTGGGGTGAGGCGGTCCGGGAGACCCAGTACTTC. It encodes CAWGEAVRETQYF.

In DNA form, the CDR3 reads TGTGCCAGCAGTTGGGGCCGCGAGAGGTTCTTC. This codes for CASSWGRERFF. This chain uses TRBV6-9 with TRBJ2-1; TRBD1 is a possible D gene (5 bases). This CDR3 spans 11 amino acids. Germline CDR1 and CDR2: MNHGY and SVAAGI. The V gene lost 4 bases and the J gene lost 15 bases, with 13 bases spanning the gap.

The chain links TRBV5-5 to TRBJ2-5; no definite D call. The V end lost 2 bases, the J end lost 5 bases, and 10 bases lay between the germline ends. Looked up from germline, CDR1 is SGHKS and CDR2 is YYEKEE (reference sequence). The CDR3 loop spans 13 amino acids. CDR3 DNA sequence: TGTGCCAGCAGCTTCCCAGCTGGGGAGACCCAGTACTTC. This sequence encodes CASSFPAGETQYF.

As regards this clone: One end of the junction does not line up with germline, which may come from a read error. This chain uses TRBV6-6 with TRBJ1-2; possible D gene TRBD1, 6 bases. The CDR3 has 13 residues. CDR1 is MNHNY and CDR2 is SVGAGI in the germline V gene (reference sequence). The CDR3 sequence: CAISESDSTDYTF. The CDR3 DNA follows: TGTGCCATCAGTGAGTCGGACAGTACTGACTACACCTTC.

This clone was recorded a few times. This chain links TRBV5-6 with TRBJ1-6; 11 nucleotides match TRBD1. With V trimmed by 7 bases and J by 10 bases, 4 bases remained unmatched. Germline CDR1 reads SGHDT; CDR2 reads YYEEEE. This CDR3 comprises 13 residues. The chain's CDR3 is CASWDRGVSPLHF. DNA of the CDR3: TGTGCCAGCTGGGACAGGGGGGTATCACCCCTCCACTTT.

The chain uses TRBV7-2 and TRBJ2-1; 9 positions match TRBD2. The ends lost 2 bases at V and 9 bases at J; junction bases unmatched: 5. The CDR3 has 14 amino acids. Germline V gene lookup returns CDR1 SGHTA and CDR2 FQGNSA. The CDR3 coding sequence is TGTGCCAGCAGCTTAATGGCGGGAGGGGGTGAGCAGTTCTTC. Amino acid sequence: CASSLMAGGGEQFF. The full variable domain, in which reference TRBV7-2 and TRBJ2-1 provide the parts outside the CDR3, is GAGVSQSPSNKVTEKGKDVELRCDPISGHTALYWYRQSLGQGLEFLIYFQGNSAPDKSGLPSDRFSAERTGGSVSTLTIQRTQQEDSAVYLCASSLMAGGGEQFFGPGTRLTVL.

The V call is TRBV6-5, the J call TRBJ2-2, with 12 bases matching TRBD1. In germline, CDR1 is MNHEY, CDR2 SVGAGI. The CDR3 extends over 14 amino acids. Germline trimming cut 6 bases from V and 7 bases from J; bases unmatched to any gene: 3. The CDR3 region is CASRGQGAYGELFF. The CDR3 DNA follows: TGTGCCAGCAGGGGACAGGGGGCTTACGGGGAGCTGTTTTTT.

The rearrangement uses TRBV7-2 and TRBJ2-2; D unclear. This CDR3 is built from 15 residues. The V and J ends lost 8 bases and 4 bases respectively, with 17 bases between them. From germline, CDR1 is SGHTA and CDR2 FQGNSA. The CDR3 loop is CASVRGAVSTGELFF. In nucleotides, the CDR3 is TGTGCCAGCGTAAGAGGAGCAGTGAGCACCGGGGAGCTGTTTTTT.

The chain uses TRBV27 and TRBJ1-1; D may be TRBD1 (5 bases). Trimming took 6 bases from V and 0 from J, leaving 11 bases between them. The CDR3 totals 14 residues. The germline CDR1 and CDR2 sequences are MNHEY and SMNVEV (reference sequence). CDR3 coding DNA: TGTGCCAGCAGCCCCGGGGCAGTGAACACTGAAGCTTTCTTT. It translates to CASSPGAVNTEAFF.

This clone appeared once. The CDR3, as DNA: TGTGCCAGCAGTCTCCAACTTAGCACAGATACGCAGTATTTT. This gives the protein CASSLQLSTDTQYF. This sequence joins TRBV27 and TRBJ2-3; D call uncertain. Germline CDR1 and CDR2: MNHEY and SMNVEV (reference sequence). The CDR3 is 14 residues long. V gave up 5 bases and J gave up 0 bases, with 9 bases separating them.

The chain couples TRBV5-1 to TRBJ2-7; D perhaps matches TRBD1 (5 bases). V was pared by 2 bases and J by 5 bases, with 11 bases between. The germline V gene has CDR1 SGHRS and CDR2 YFSETQ. The CDR3 length is 13 residues. This CDR3 reads CASSFTGLDEQYF. The CDR3 region has the DNA TGCGCCAGCAGCTTCACAGGTCTGGACGAGCAGTACTTC.

Of note for this clone: One junction end disagrees with the germline gene, perhaps due to a read error. This specimen includes other DNA sequences encoding the same CDR3. J is TRBJ1-1 and V is TRBV5-1; D is unclear. The CDR3 length is 15 residues. Per the germline V gene, CDR1 is SGHRS and CDR2 is YFSETQ. The chain's CDR3 is CASSPSPGMNTEAFF. The DNA of the CDR3 is TGCGCCAGCAGCCCCTCTCCAGGCATGAACACTGAGGCTTTCTTT.

The chain recombines TRBV19 with TRBJ2-7; TRBD1 aligns across 7 bases. The germline V gene encodes CDR1 LNHDA and CDR2 SQIVND (reference sequence). V trimming: 1 base; J trimming: 3 bases; junction bases outside the gene matches: 6. The CDR3 totals 15 residues. This CDR3 is CASSIAPGQIYEQYF. The CDR3 bases are TGTGCCAGTAGTATAGCCCCGGGACAGATCTACGAGCAGTACTTC.

The CDR3: CARRDSGGYEQYF. CDR3 in DNA: TGTGCCAGGCGGGACAGCGGGGGTTACGAGCAGTACTTC. The V gene is TRBV2, the J gene TRBJ2-7; weak D call: TRBD2 (8 bases). Germline values: CDR1 SNHLY, CDR2 FYNNEI. This CDR3 has 13 residues. V lost 9 bases and J lost 4, with 16 bases in between.

The V and J genes are TRBV4-2 and TRBJ1-4; D uncertain. The CDR3 consists of 18 residues. The V and J ends lost 0 bases and 2 bases respectively, with 16 bases between them. Per germline, CDR1 LGHNA and CDR2 YNFKEQ. The CDR3 is CASSQDRAVGRTNEKLFF. The CDR3 coding sequence is TGTGCCAGCAGCCAAGATCGGGCTGTGGGTAGGACTAATGAAAAACTGTTTTTT.

This chain connects TRBV6-1 to TRBJ1-1; possible D gene TRBD1, 6 bases. Trimming removed 1 base at V and 10 bases at J, with 13 bases between. CDR1 is MNHNS, CDR2 SASEGT, per germline. The CDR3 is made up of 13 amino acids. The CDR3 DNA sequence: TGTGCCAGCAGTGAAGGGACAGCCGGCGCAGCTTTCTTT. Encoded protein: CASSEGTAGAAFF.

The V gene is TRBV7-3, the J gene TRBJ2-1; D gene ambiguous. Germline values: CDR1 SGHTA, CDR2 FQGTGA. The CDR3 has 12 residues. V dropped 0 bases and J dropped 10 bases, with 7 bases sitting between them. The CDR3 coding sequence is TGTGCCAGCAGCTTAACAGGGTCCGAGCAGTTCTTC. It translates to CASSLTGSEQFF.

V is TRBV10-3 and J is TRBJ1-5, with 7 positions matching TRBD1. CDR1 and CDR2 (germline): ENHRY, SYGVKD. This CDR3 has 14 residues. V was pared by 6 bases and J by 2 bases, with 4 bases of the junction left unmatched. CDR3 DNA sequence: TGTGCCATCAGGGACGGACAGGGCAATCAGCCCCAGCATTTT. Translation gives CAIRDGQGNQPQHF.

This sequence joins TRBV11-2 and TRBJ2-7, with TRBD2 matching 8 bases. Trimming removed 0 bases from V and 1 base from J; junction bases left unmatched: 2. Germline CDR1 and CDR2: SGHAT and FQNNGV. CDR3 size: 15 residues. The CDR3: CASSLEPGGSYEQYF. CDR3 bases: TGTGCCAGCAGCTTAGAGCCGGGGGGGTCCTACGAGCAGTACTTC.

The chain is built from TRBV2 and TRBJ1-5; the match to TRBD1 covers 10 bases. CDR1 is SNHLY and CDR2 is FYNNEI in the germline V gene. The CDR3 runs 14 residues. With V trimmed by 6 bases and J by 6 bases, 5 bases remained unmatched. This CDR3 is CASSETGGVQPQHF. In DNA form, the CDR3 reads TGTGCCAGCAGCGAGACAGGGGGCGTTCAGCCCCAGCATTTT. The full variable domain, in which reference TRBV2 and TRBJ1-5 provide the parts outside the CDR3, is EPEVTQTPSHQVTQMGQEVILRCVPISNHLYFYWYRQILGQKVEFLVSFYNNEISEKSEIFDDQFSVERPDGSNFTLKIRSTKLEDSAMYFCASSETGGVQPQHFGDGTRLSIL.